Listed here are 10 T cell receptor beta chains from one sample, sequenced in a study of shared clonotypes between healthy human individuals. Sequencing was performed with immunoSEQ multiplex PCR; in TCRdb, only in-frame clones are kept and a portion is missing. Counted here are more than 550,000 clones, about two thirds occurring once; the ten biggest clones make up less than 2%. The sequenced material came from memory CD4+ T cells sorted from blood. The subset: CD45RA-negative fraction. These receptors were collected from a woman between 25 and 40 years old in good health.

As DNA, the CDR3 is TGCGCCAGCAGCTTAGGGTCTAGCGGGAGTGGAGAGACCCAGTACTTC. Translated, it gives CASSLGSSGSGETQYF. V usage is TRBV5-1 and J usage is TRBJ2-5; TRBD2 matches 10 bases. V trimming: 2 bases; J trimming: 4 bases; junction bases outside the gene matches: 8. This CDR3 spans 16 amino acids. Germline V lookup: CDR1 SGHRS, CDR2 YFSETQ. The complete variable domain, with remaining parts taken from reference TRBV5-1 and TRBJ2-5, reads KAGVTQTPRYLIKTRGQQVTLSCSPISGHRSVSWYQQTPGQGLQFLFEYFSETQRNKGNFPGRFSGRQFSNSRSEMNVSTLELGDSALYLCASSLGSSGSGETQYFGPGTRLLVL.

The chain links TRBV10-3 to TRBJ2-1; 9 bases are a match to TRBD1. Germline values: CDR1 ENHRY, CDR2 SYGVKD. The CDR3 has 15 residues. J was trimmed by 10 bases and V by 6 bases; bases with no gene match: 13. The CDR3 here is CAIRATGGAFGEQFF. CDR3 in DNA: TGTGCCATCAGAGCAACAGGGGGCGCTTTCGGGGAGCAGTTCTTC.

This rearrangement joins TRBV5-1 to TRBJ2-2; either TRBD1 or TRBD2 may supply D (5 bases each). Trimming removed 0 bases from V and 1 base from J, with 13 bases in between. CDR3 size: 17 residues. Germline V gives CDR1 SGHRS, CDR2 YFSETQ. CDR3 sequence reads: CASSLASGTQNTGELFF. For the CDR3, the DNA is TGCGCCAGCAGCTTGGCTTCTGGGACCCAGAACACCGGGGAGCTGTTTTTT.

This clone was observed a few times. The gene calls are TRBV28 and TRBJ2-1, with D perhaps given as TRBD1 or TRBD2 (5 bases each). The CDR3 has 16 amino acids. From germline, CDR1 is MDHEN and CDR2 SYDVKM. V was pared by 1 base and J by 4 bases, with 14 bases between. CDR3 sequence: CASSLSASGHYNEQFF. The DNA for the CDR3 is TGTGCCAGCAGTTTATCCGCGAGCGGACATTACAATGAGCAGTTCTTC.

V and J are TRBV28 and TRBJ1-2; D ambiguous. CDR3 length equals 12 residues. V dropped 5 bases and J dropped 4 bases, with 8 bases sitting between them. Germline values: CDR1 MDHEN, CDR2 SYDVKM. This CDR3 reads CASSEAVYGYTF. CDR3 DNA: TGTGCCAGCAGTGAGGCAGTCTATGGCTACACCTTC.

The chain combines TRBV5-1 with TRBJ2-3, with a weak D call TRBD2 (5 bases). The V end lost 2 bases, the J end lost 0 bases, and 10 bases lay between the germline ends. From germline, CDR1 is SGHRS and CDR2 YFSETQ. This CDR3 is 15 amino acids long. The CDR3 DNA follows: TGCGCCAGCAGCTTAAGAGCGGCTAGCACAGATACGCAGTATTTT. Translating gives CASSLRAASTDTQYF.

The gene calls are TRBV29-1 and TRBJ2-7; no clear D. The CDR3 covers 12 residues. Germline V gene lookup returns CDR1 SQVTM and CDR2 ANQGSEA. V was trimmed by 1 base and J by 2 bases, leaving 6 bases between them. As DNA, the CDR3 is TGCAGCGTTGAAGTGCGGACCTACGAGCAGTACTTC. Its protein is CSVEVRTYEQYF.

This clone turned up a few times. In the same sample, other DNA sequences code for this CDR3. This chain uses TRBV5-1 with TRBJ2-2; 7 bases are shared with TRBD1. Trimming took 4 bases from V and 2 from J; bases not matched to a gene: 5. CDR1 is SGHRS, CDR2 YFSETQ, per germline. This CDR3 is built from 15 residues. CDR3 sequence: CASSPGTANTGELFF. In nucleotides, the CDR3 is TGCGCCAGCAGCCCCGGGACAGCTAACACCGGGGAGCTGTTTTTT.

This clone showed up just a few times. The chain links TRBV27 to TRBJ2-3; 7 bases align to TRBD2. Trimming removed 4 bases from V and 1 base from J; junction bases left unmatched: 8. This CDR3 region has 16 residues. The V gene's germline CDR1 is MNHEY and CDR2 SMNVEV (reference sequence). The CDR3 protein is CASSSLLAARTDTQYF. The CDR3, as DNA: TGTGCCAGCAGTTCGCTTCTAGCGGCACGCACAGATACGCAGTATTTT.

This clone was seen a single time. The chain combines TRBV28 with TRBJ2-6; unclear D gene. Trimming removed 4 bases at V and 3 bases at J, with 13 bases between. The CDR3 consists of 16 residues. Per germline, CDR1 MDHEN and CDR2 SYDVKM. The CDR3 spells CASSSPTPGGANVLTF. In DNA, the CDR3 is TGTGCCAGCAGTTCCCCTACCCCTGGTGGGGCCAACGTCCTGACTTTC.